This TCR beta chain was documented in a study of T cells after somatic rescue of genetic block. Sequencing was performed with immunoSEQ multiplex PCR; in TCRdb, only in-frame clones are kept and a portion is missing. The table includes tens of thousands of clones, roughly 93% detected once. The CDR3 has 14 amino acids. CDR1 is SGHTA and CDR2 is FQGTGA in the germline V gene. Trimming took off 5 bases at V and 6 bases at J, with 14 bases between the two ends. The receptor was isolated from a young man. The sample comprised peripheral blood mononuclear cells (PBMCs). The genes are TRBV7-3 and TRBJ2-1; possible D gene TRBD2, 5 bases. CDR3 loop: CASSLPGFPNEQFF. CDR3 coding DNA: TGTGCCAGCAGCCTGCCGGGATTTCCCAATGAGCAGTTCTTC.